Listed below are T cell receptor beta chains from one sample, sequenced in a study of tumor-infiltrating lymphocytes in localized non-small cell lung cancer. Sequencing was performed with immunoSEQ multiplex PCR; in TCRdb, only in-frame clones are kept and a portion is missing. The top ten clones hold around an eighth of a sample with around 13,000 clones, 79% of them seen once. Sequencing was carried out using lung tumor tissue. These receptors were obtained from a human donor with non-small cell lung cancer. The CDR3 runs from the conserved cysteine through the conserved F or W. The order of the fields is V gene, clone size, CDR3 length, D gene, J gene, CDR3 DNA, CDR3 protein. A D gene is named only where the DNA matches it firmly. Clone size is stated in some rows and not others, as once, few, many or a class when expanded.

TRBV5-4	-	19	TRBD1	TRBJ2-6	TGTGCCAGCAGCTTGGGGATTGGACAGGGTGGTTCTGGGGCCAACGTCCTGACTTTC	CASSLGIGQGGSGANVLTF
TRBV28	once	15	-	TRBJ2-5	TGTGCCAGCAGAAATACAGGGATTAAGGGAGAGACCCAGTACTTC	CASRNTGIKGETQYF
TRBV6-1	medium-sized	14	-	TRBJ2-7	TGTGCCAGCAGGACTTGGGGGGCAACCTACGAGCAGTACTTC	CASRTWGATYEQYF
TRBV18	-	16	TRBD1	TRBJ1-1	TGTGCCAGCTCACCACTGCCGGGACAGGGGGGTACTGAAGCTTTCTTT	CASSPLPGQGGTEAFF
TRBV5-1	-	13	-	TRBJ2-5	TGCGCCAGCAGCATCCGGGAAAAAGAGACCCAGTACTTC	CASSIREKETQYF
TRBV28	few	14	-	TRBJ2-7	TGTGCCAGCAGTTTATTGGGCCCCGCCTACGAGCAGTACTTC	CASSLLGPAYEQYF
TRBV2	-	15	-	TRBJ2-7	TGTGCCAGCAGTCAAAGGGAAGTTGGTTCCTACGAGCAGTACTTC	CASSQREVGSYEQYF
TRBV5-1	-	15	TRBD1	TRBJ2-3	TGCGCCAGCAGCTTGCAGGGGGCTGGCACAGATACGCAGTATTTT	CASSLQGAGTDTQYF
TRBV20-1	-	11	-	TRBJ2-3	TGCAGTGCTCCGACTACCGATACGCAGTATTTT	CSAPTTDTQYF
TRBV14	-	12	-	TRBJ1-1	TGTGCCAGCAGCCGGACAGCGACACAAGCTTTCTTT	CASSRTATQAFF
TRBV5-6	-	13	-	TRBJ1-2	TGTGCCAGCAGCTTGGCCCGGGAGAAGGGCTACACCTTC	CASSLAREKGYTF
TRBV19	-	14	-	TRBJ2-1	TGTGCCAGTAGTACCCTTCGACCCGACAATGAGCAGTTCTTC	CASSTLRPDNEQFF
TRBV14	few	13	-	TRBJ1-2	TGTGCCAGCAGCGAAGATGGGGCCGGGGGCTACACCTTC	CASSEDGAGGYTF
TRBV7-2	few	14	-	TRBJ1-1	TGTGCCAGCAGCTTGCTACAGGGAAACACTGAAGCTTTCTTT	CASSLLQGNTEAFF
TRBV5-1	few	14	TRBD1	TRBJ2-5	TGCGCCAGCAGCTTGGCCGGACAGGGAGAGACCCAGTACTTC	CASSLAGQGETQYF
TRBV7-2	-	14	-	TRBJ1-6	TGTGCCAGCAGCCCCAGGGGATTAAGTTCACCCCTCCACTTT	CASSPRGLSSPLHF
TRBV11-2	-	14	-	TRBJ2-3	TGTGCCAGCAGCAGGACAAGCGACACAGATACGCAGTATTTT	CASSRTSDTDTQYF
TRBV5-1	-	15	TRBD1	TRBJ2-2	TGCGCCAGCACCTCGGGACAGGGCGACACCGGGGAGCTGTTTTTT	CASTSGQGDTGELFF